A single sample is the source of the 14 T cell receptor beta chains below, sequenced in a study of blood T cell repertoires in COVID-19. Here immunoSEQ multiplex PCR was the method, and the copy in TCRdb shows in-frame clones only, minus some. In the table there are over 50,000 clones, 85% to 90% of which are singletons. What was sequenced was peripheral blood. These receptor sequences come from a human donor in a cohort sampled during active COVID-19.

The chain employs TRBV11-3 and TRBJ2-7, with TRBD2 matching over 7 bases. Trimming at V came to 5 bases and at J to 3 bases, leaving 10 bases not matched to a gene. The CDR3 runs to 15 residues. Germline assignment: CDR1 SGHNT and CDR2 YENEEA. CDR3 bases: TGTGCCAGCAGCCCAGGACTAGGTGCCGACTACGAGCAGTACTTC. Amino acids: CASSPGLGADYEQYF.

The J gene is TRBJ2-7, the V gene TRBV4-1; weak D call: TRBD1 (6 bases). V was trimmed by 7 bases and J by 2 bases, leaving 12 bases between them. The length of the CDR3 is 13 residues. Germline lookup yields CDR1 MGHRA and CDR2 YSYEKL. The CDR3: CASKGDTAYEQYF. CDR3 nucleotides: TGCGCCAGCAAGGGGGACACCGCCTACGAGCAGTACTTC.

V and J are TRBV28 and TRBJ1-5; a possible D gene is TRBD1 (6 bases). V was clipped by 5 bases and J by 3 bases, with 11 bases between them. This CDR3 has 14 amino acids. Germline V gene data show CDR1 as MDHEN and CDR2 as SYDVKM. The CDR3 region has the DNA TGTGCCAGCAGTCCCCGACAGGACAATCAGCCCCAGCATTTT. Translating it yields CASSPRQDNQPQHF. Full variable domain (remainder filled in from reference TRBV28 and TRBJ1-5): DVKVTQSSRYLVKRTGEKVFLECVQDMDHENMFWYRQDPGLGLRLIYFSYDVKMKEKGDIPEGYSVSREKKERFSLILESASTNQTSMYLCASSPRQDNQPQHFGDGTRLSIL.

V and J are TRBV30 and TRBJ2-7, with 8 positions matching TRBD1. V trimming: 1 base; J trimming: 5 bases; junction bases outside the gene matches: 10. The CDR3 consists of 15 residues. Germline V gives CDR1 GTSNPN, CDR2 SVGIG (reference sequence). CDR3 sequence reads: CAWSALAQGANEQYF. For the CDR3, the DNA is TGTGCCTGGAGTGCTTTGGCGCAGGGGGCTAACGAGCAGTACTTC. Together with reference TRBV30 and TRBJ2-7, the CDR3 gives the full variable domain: SQTIHQWPATLVQPVGSPLSLECTVEGTSNPNLYWYRQAAGRGLQLLFYSVGIGQISSEVPQNLSASRPQDRQFILSSKKLLLSDSGFYLCAWSALAQGANEQYFGPGTRLTVT.

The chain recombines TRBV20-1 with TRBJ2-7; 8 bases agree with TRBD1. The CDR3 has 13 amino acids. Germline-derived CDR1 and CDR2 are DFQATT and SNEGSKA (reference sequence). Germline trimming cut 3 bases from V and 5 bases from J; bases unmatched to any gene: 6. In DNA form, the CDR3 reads TGCAGTGCTAGTCCCGGACAGGGCGACGAGCAGTACTTC. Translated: CSASPGQGDEQYF.

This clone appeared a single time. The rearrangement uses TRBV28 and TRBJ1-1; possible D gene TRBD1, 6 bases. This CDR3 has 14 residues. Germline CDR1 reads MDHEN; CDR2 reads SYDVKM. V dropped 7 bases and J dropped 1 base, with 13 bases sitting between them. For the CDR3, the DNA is TGTGCCAGCAACCCCGGACAGCCGAACACTGAAGCTTTCTTT. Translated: CASNPGQPNTEAFF.

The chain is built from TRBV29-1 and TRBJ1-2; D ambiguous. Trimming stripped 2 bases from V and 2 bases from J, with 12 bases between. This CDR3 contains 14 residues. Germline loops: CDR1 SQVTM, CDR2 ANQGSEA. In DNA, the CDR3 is TGCAGCGTTGAATTTCCAGGTTTAAACTATGGCTACACCTTC. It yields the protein CSVEFPGLNYGYTF.

Here the CDR3 reads CASSGSGWEQYF. DNA for the CDR3: TGTGCCAGCTCAGGTTCGGGGTGGGAGCAGTACTTC. The chain has TRBV18 and TRBJ2-7, with a tentative D call TRBD2 (5 bases). The ends were cut back, 5 bases at V and 7 bases at J, with 12 bases in the middle. CDR1 KGHSH and CDR2 LQKENI come from the germline V gene. The CDR3 is 12 residues long.

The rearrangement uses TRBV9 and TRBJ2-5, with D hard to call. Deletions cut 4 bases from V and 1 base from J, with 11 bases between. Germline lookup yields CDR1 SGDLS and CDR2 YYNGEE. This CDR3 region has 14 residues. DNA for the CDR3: TGTGCCAGCAGCCCCCCCCCTCCCCAAGAGACCCAGTACTTC. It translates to CASSPPPPQETQYF.

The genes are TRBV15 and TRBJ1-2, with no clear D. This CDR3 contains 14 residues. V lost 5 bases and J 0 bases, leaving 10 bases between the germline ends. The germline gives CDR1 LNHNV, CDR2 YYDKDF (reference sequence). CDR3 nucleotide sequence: TGTGCCACCAGCTATCGCGCGACTAACTATGGCTACACCTTC. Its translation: CATSYRATNYGYTF.

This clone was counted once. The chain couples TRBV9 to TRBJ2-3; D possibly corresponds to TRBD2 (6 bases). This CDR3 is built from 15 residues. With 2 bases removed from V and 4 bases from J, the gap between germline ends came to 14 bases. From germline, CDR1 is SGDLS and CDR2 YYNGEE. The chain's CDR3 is CASSVTGVSPDTQYF. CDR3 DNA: TGTGCCAGCAGCGTGACGGGAGTAAGCCCAGATACGCAGTATTTT. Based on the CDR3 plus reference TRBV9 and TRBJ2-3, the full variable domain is DSGVTQTPKHLITATGQRVTLRCSPRSGDLSVYWYQQSLDQGLQFLIQYYNGEERAKGNILERFSAQQFPDLHSELNLSSLELGDSALYFCASSVTGVSPDTQYFGPGTRLTVL.

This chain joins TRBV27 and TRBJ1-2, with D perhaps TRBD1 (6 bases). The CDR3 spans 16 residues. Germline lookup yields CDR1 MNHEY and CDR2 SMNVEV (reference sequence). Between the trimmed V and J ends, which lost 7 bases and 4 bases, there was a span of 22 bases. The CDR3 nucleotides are TGTGCCAGCACCACAAAAACAGGGCCAGCCACCTATGGCTACACCTTC. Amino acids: CASTTKTGPATYGYTF.

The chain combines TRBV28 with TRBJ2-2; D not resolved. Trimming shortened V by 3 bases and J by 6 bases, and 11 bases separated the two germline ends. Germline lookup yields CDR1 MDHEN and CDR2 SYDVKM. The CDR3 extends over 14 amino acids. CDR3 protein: CASSFPPGPGELFF. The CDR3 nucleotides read TGTGCCAGCAGTTTTCCCCCGGGTCCCGGGGAGCTGTTTTTT.

As DNA, the CDR3 is TGCGCCAGCAGCCCCGGGGGACTAGAAGACAATGAGCAGTTCTTC. Translation: CASSPGGLEDNEQFF. The chain joins TRBV5-1 to TRBJ2-1; the match to TRBD2 covers 8 bases. The V segment lost 4 bases and the J segment 5 bases; nucleotides outside the gene matches: 8. Germline V lookup: CDR1 SGHRS, CDR2 YFSETQ. CDR3 length: 15 amino acids.